Described below is a single T cell receptor (beta chain) sequence and its context. The method was immunoSEQ multiplex PCR; TCRdb's version includes in-frame clones alone and lacks a portion of them. Of tens of thousands of clones in the sample, roughly 90% were seen once. This entry comes from a study of T cell changes during pregnancy in multiple sclerosis. V lost 7 bases to trimming and J lost 7 bases; unmatched junction nucleotides: 8. The CDR3 loop spans 14 amino acids. Germline V gene sequence: CDR1 MNHNY, CDR2 SVGAGI (reference sequence). This chain links TRBV6-6 with TRBJ2-1; 9 bases map to TRBD1. The clonotype originates from a female donor with multiple sclerosis, enrolled in a pregnancy study. The sequencing used peripheral blood, collected before pregnancy. The CDR3 region is CASTPGQGVNEQFF. CDR3 DNA: TGTGCCAGCACTCCGGGACAGGGTGTGAATGAGCAGTTCTTC.